The rows below give T cell receptor beta chains drawn from one sample of a study of cytomegalovirus exposure and HLA in healthy donors. The method was immunoSEQ multiplex PCR; TCRdb's version includes in-frame clones alone and lacks a portion of them. In the table there are 100,000 to 150,000 clones, 65% to 85% of which are singletons. Sequences were obtained from PBMCs. These receptors originate from a man in his late teens or twenties in good health and CMV-seropositive. The CDR3 runs from the conserved cysteine through the conserved F or W. The D gene is left open where the match is weak. For some rows the clone size is stated as once, few or many, or as a class when expanded; others skip it.

d_call clone_size j_call v_call cdr3_aa cdr3_nt
- - TRBJ1-4 TRBV5-1 CASSFGTNEKLFF TGCGCCAGCAGCTTCGGGACTAATGAAAAACTGTTTTTT
- - TRBJ2-7 TRBV6-1 CASRTDRTGYEQYF TGTGCCAGCAGGACAGATAGGACGGGTTACGAGCAGTACTTC
- few TRBJ1-5 TRBV12-5 CASGLGSQPQHF TGTGCTAGTGGTTTAGGGAGTCAGCCCCAGCATTTT
- - TRBJ2-1 TRBV30 CAWSAQFYEQFF TGTGCCTGGAGTGCCCAGTTCTATGAGCAGTTCTTC
TRBD2 once TRBJ2-3 TRBV10-3 CASRAGGSDTQYF TGTGCCTCTCGGGCGGGGGGGTCAGATACGCAGTATTTT
- - TRBJ1-5 TRBV5-6 CASSRKPTGLNQPQHF TGTGCCAGCAGCCGAAAGCCAACAGGGCTTAATCAGCCCCAGCATTTT
TRBD1 - TRBJ1-2 TRBV4-1 CASSQGLTGPYYGYTF TGCGCCAGCAGCCAGGGTCTGACAGGGCCCTACTATGGCTACACCTTC
- few TRBJ2-7 TRBV19 CASSALAGGYEQYF TGTGCCAGTAGCGCACTAGCAGGGGGCTACGAGCAGTACTTC
- few TRBJ2-7 TRBV9 CASSVGGVLSEQYF TGTGCCAGCAGCGTAGGGGGAGTTCTCAGCGAGCAGTACTTC
TRBD2 - TRBJ2-3 TRBV7-8 CASSLFASGGTDTQYF TGTGCCAGCAGCTTATTTGCTAGCGGGGGCACAGATACGCAGTATTTT
TRBD1 - TRBJ2-7 TRBV2 CASRMIPGTAEYEQYF TGTGCCAGCAGAATGATACCCGGGACAGCAGAATACGAGCAGTACTTC
TRBD1 - TRBJ1-2 TRBV4-3 CASSQGTGEANYGYTF TGCGCCAGCAGCCAAGGGACAGGGGAAGCTAACTATGGCTACACCTTC
- - TRBJ2-7 TRBV4-3 CASSQDPRVRGGSSYEQYF TGCGCCAGCAGCCAAGATCCGAGAGTTCGAGGGGGTTCCTCCTACGAGCAGTACTTC
- - TRBJ1-2 TRBV18 CASSTTAWQARSNYGYTF TGTGCCAGCTCAACGACAGCGTGGCAGGCCCGATCTAACTATGGCTACACCTTC
TRBD2 - TRBJ2-7 TRBV7-9 CSSSFGLAEAYEQYF TGTTCCAGCAGCTTCGGACTAGCGGAGGCCTACGAGCAGTACTTC
TRBD1 - TRBJ2-7 TRBV27 CASSLQTGGYEQYF TGTGCCAGCAGTCTCCAGACAGGGGGCTACGAGCAGTACTTC
TRBD1 - TRBJ1-1 TRBV18 CASSPPAGTEGTEAFF TGTGCCAGCTCACCACCGGCGGGGACAGAGGGAACTGAAGCTTTCTTT
TRBD2 - TRBJ2-1 TRBV5-4 CASSGSGGKYNEQFF TGTGCCAGCAGCGGAAGCGGGGGGAAGTACAATGAGCAGTTCTTC
- - TRBJ2-1 TRBV6-1 CASSEGFSRWDEQFF TGTGCCAGCAGTGAAGGTTTTTCGCGGTGGGATGAGCAGTTCTTC
- - TRBJ1-1 TRBV10-3 CAISERQTQNTEAFF TGTGCCATCAGTGAACGACAAACCCAGAACACTGAAGCTTTCTTT
TRBD1 - TRBJ2-5 TRBV11-3 CASSLGRQGEETQYF TGTGCCAGCAGCTTAGGACGACAGGGGGAAGAGACCCAGTACTTC
- - TRBJ2-7 TRBV4-1 CASSQEQIAGSYEQYF TGCGCCAGCAGCCAAGAGCAGATAGCAGGGTCCTACGAGCAGTACTTC
- few TRBJ2-2 TRBV5-4 CASSTQAGGPNTGELFF TGTGCCAGCAGCACCCAAGCCGGGGGGCCGAACACCGGGGAGCTGTTTTTT
- - TRBJ1-6 TRBV5-5 CASSLVEGSSPLHF TGTGCCAGCAGCTTGGTGGAGGGCAGTTCACCCCTCCACTTT